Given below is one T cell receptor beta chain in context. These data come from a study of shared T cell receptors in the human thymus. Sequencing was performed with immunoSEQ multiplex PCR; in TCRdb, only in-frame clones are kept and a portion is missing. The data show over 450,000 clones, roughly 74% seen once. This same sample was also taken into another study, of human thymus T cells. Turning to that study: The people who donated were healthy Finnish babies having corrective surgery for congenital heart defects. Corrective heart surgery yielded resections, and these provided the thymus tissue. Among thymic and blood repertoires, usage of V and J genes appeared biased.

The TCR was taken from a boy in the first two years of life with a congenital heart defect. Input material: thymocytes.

For the CDR3, the DNA is TGTGCCAGCAGTACCTCTCTCCCCCGGACAGGGCATGGCTACACCTTC. Amino acids: CASSTSLPRTGHGYTF. The J gene is TRBJ1-2, the V gene TRBV28; 8 bases line up with TRBD1. In germline, CDR1 is MDHEN, CDR2 SYDVKM. This CDR3 has 16 residues. The V gene end was trimmed by 5 bases and the J gene end by 6 bases; junction bases not matched to a gene: 14.